The clone carrying this T cell receptor beta chain was detected ten times or more. RNA transcripts served as the template for amplifying TCR beta CDR3 regions. The TCR CDR3 first-round RT-PCR relied on the HTBI primer set. From the multiplex PCR reads, TCRdb called clonotypes with MiXCR, one entry per CDR3 protein. Of around 280,000 distinct CDR3 sequences in the sample, approximately 14% were seen once. The sample belongs to a study of T cells in Graves' hyperthyroidism and ophthalmopathy. In germline, CDR1 is MDHEN, CDR2 SYDVKM. This CDR3 comprises 16 residues. V was cut by 6 bases and J by 0 bases, with 14 bases left in between.

The receptor comes from a woman aged 40 to 49 with Graves' hyperthyroidism. V usage is TRBV28 and J usage is TRBJ2-2; D is uncertain. Sequencing input: blood. The CDR3 region is CASSPARQSNTGELFF. The CDR3 DNA reads TGTGCCAGCAGCCCGGCTAGGCAGTCGAACACCGGGGAGCTGTTTTTT. Together with reference TRBV28 and TRBJ2-2, the CDR3 gives the full variable domain: DVKVTQSSRYLVKRTGEKVFLECVQDMDHENMFWYRQDPGLGLRLIYFSYDVKMKEKGDIPEGYSVSREKKERFSLILESASTNQTSMYLCASSPARQSNTGELFFGEGSRLTVL.